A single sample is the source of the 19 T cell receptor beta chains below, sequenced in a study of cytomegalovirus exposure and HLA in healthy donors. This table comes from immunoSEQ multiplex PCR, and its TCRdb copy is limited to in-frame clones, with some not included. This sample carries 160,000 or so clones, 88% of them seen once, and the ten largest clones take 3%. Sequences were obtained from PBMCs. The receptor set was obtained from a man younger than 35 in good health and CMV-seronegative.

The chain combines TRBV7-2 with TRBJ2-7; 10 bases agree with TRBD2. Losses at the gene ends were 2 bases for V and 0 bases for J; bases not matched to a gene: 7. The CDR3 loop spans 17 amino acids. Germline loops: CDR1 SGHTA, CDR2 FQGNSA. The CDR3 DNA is TGTGCCAGCAGCTTAAAAGCGGGAGGGTTTCTCTCCTACGAGCAGTACTTC. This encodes CASSLKAGGFLSYEQYF.

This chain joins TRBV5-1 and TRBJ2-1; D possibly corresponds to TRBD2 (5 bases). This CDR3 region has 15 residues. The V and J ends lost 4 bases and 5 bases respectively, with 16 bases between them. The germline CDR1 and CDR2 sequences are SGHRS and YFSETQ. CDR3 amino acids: CASSTQSTGNNEQFF. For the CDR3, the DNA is TGCGCCAGCAGCACTCAAAGCACCGGGAACAATGAGCAGTTCTTC. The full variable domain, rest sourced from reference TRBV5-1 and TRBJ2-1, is KAGVTQTPRYLIKTRGQQVTLSCSPISGHRSVSWYQQTPGQGLQFLFEYFSETQRNKGNFPGRFSGRQFSNSRSEMNVSTLELGDSALYLCASSTQSTGNNEQFFGPGTRLTVL.

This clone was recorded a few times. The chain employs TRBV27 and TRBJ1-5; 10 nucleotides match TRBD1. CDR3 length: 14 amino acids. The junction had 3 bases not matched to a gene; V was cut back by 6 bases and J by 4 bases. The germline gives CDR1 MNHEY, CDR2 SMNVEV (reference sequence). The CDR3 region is CASSRTGGNQPQHF. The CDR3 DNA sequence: TGTGCCAGCAGCCGGACAGGGGGGAATCAGCCCCAGCATTTT.

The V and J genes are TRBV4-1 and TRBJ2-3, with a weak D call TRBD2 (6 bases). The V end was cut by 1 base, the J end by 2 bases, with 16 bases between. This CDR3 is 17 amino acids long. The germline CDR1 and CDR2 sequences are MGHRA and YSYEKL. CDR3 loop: CASSQADRGRITDTQYF. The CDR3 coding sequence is TGCGCCAGCAGCCAAGCGGATCGGGGGAGGATCACAGATACGCAGTATTTT.

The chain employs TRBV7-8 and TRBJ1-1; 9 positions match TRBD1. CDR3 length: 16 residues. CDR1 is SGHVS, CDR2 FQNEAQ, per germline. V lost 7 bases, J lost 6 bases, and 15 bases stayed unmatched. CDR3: CASTYLVGQGKSEAFF. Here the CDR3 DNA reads TGTGCCAGCACCTATCTCGTGGGACAGGGAAAATCTGAAGCTTTCTTT.

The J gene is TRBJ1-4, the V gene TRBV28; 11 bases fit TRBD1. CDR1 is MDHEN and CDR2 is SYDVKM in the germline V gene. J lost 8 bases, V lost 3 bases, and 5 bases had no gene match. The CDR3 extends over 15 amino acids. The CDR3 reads CASSFTGTGGEKLFF. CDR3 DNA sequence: TGTGCCAGCAGTTTTACCGGGACAGGGGGGGAAAAACTGTTTTTT.

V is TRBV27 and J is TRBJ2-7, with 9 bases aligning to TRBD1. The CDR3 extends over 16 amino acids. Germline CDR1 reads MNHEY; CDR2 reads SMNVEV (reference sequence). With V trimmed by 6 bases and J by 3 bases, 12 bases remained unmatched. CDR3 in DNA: TGTGCCAGCAGGCGCGGCCGGGACAGGGAAATCTACGAGCAGTACTTC. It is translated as CASRRGRDREIYEQYF.

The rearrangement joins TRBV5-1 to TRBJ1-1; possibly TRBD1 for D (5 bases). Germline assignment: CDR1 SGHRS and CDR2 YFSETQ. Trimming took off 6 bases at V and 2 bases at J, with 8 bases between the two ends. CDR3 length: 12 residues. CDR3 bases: TGCGCCAGCATGGGGGGAAACACTGAAGCTTTCTTT. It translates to CASMGGNTEAFF. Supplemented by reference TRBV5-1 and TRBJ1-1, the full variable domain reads KAGVTQTPRYLIKTRGQQVTLSCSPISGHRSVSWYQQTPGQGLQFLFEYFSETQRNKGNFPGRFSGRQFSNSRSEMNVSTLELGDSALYLCASMGGNTEAFFGQGTRLTVV.

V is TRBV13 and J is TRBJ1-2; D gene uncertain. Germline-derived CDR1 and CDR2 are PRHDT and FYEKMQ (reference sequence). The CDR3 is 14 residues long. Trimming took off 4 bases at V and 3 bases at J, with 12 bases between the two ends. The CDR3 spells CASSSPGADYGYTF. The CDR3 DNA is TGTGCCAGCAGCTCGCCCGGCGCGGACTATGGCTACACCTTC.

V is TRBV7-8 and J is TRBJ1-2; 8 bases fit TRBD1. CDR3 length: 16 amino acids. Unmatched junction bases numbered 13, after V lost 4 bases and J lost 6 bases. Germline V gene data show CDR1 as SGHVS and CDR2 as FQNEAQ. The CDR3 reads CASSYEEARGRHGYTF. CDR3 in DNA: TGTGCCAGCAGCTACGAGGAGGCCAGGGGGCGACATGGCTACACCTTC.

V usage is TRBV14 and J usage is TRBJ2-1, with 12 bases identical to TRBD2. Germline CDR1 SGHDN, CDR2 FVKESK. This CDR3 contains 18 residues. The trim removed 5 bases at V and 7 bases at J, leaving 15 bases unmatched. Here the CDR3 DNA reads TGTGCCAGCAGCTGGCGATTACAGACTAGCGGGAGCCGGAATGAGCAGTTCTTC. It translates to CASSWRLQTSGSRNEQFF.

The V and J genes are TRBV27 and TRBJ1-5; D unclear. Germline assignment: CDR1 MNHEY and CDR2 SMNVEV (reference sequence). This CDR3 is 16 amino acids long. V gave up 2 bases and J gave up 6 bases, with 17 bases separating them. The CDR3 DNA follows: TGTGCCAGCAGTTTAGCGGGTGGGCCCGAACGTCAGCCCCAGCATTTT. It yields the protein CASSLAGGPERQPQHF.

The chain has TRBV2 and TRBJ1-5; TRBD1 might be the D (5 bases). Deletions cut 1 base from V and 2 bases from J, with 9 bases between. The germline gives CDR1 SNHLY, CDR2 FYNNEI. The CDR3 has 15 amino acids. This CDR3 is CASSEGTIGNQPQHF. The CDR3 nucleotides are TGTGCCAGCAGTGAAGGGACAATCGGCAATCAGCCCCAGCATTTT.

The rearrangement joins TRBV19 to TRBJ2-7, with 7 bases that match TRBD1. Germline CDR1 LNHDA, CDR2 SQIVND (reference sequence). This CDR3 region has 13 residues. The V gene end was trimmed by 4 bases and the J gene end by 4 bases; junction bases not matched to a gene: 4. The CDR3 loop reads CASSNARGYEQYF. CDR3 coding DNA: TGTGCCAGTAGTAACGCCAGGGGGTACGAGCAGTACTTC.

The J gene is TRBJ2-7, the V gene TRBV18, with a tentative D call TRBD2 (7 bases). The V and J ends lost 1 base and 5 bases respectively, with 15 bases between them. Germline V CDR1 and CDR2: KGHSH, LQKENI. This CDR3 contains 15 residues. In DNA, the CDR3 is TGTGCCAGCTCACCACTCGGAGGGGGGGGCCACGAGCAGTACGTC. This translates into CASSPLGGGGHEQYV.

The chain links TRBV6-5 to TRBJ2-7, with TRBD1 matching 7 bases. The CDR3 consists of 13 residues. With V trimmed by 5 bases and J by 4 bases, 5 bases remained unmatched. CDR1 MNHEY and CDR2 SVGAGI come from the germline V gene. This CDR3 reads CASSHDREYEQYF. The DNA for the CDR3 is TGTGCCAGCAGTCACGACAGGGAATACGAGCAGTACTTC.

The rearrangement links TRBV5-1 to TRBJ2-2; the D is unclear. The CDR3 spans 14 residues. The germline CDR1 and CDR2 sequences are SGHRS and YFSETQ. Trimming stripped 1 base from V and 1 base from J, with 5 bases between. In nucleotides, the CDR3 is TGCGCCAGCAGCTTGAGCCAGAACACCGGGGAGCTGTTTTTT. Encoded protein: CASSLSQNTGELFF.

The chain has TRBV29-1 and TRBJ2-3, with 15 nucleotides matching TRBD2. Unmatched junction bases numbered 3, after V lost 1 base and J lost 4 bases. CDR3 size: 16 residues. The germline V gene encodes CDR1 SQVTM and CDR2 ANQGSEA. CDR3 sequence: CSVEGGTSGRSDTQYF. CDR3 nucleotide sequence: TGCAGCGTTGAAGGAGGGACTAGCGGGAGGTCAGATACGCAGTATTTT.

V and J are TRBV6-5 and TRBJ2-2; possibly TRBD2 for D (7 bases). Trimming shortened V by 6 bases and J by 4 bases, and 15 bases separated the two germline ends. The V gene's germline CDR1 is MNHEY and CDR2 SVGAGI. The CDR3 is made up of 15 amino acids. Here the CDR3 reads CASRWVGGLTGELFF. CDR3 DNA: TGTGCCAGCAGATGGGTGGGGGGGCTCACCGGGGAGCTGTTTTTT.